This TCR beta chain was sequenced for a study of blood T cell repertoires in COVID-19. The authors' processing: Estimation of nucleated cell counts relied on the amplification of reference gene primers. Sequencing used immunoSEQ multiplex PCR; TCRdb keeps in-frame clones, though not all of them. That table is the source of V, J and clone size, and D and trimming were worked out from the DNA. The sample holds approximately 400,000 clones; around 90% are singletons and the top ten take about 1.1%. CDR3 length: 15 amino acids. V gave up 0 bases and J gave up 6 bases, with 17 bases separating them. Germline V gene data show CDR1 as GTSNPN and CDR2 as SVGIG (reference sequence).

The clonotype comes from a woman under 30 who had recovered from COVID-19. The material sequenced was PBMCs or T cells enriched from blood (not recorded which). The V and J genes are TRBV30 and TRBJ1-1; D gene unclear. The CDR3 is CAWSVHSGERSEAFF. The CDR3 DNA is TGTGCCTGGAGTGTACATAGCGGGGAAAGGTCTGAAGCTTTCTTT.